The clone carrying this TCR beta chain was observed a handful of times. Authors' methods: Estimates of nucleated cell counts were drawn from the amplification of reference gene primers. This table comes from immunoSEQ multiplex PCR, and its TCRdb copy is limited to in-frame clones, with some not included. Clone size and V and J calls were adopted from that table, with D and trimming inferred from the DNA. Of about 160,000 clones listed, roughly 90% are singletons. Participant ages covered about 18 to 89 years across about two dozen US areas. Participant-reported clinical history was the basis for cohort assignment. The data were obtained in a study of blood T cell repertoires in COVID-19. Study background: Acute-phase and convalescent COVID-19 samples originated in the United States, Italy and Spain.

The ends were cut back, 0 bases at V and 5 bases at J, with 14 bases in the middle. The CDR3 consists of 16 residues. Looked up from germline, CDR1 is MRHNA and CDR2 is SNTAGT. The rearrangement uses TRBV6-4 and TRBJ2-1; the D gene is possibly TRBD2 (6 bases). This clonotype was sampled from a woman between 50 and 59 years old who had recovered from COVID-19. The sequenced material came from PBMCs or T cells enriched from blood (not recorded which). This CDR3 is CASSDSIGDSNNEQFF. In DNA, the CDR3 is TGTGCCAGCAGTGACTCGATAGGGGACTCTAACAATGAGCAGTTCTTC.